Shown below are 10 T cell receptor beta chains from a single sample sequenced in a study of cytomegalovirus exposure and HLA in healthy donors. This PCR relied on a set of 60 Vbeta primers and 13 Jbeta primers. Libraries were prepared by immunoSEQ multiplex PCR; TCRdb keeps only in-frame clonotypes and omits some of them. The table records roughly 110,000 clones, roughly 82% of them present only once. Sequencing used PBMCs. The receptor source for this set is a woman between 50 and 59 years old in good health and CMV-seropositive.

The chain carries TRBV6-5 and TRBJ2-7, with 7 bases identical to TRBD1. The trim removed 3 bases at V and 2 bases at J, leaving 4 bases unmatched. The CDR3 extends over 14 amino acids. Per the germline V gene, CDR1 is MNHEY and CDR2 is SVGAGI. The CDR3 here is CASSYRQGTYEQYF. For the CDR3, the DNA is TGTGCCAGCAGTTATCGACAGGGAACCTACGAGCAGTACTTC.

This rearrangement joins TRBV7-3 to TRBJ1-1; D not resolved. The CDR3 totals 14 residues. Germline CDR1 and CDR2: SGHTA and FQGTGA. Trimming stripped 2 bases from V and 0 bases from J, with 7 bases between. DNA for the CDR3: TGTGCCAGCAGCTTAGAACAGATGAACACTGAAGCTTTCTTT. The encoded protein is CASSLEQMNTEAFF.

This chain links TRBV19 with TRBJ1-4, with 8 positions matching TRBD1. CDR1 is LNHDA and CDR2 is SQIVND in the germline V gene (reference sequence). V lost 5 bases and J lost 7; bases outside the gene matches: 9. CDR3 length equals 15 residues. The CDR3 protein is CASSSRTGFSEKLFF. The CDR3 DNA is TGTGCCAGTAGTTCACGGACAGGGTTTTCTGAAAAACTGTTTTTT.

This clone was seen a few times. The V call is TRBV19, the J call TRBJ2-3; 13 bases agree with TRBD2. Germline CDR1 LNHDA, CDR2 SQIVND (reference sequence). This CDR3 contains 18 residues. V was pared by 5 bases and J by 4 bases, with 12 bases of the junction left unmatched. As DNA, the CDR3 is TGTGCCAGTAGTGGTTGGACTAGCGGGGGAGCTCCACCAGATACGCAGTATTTT. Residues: CASSGWTSGGAPPDTQYF.

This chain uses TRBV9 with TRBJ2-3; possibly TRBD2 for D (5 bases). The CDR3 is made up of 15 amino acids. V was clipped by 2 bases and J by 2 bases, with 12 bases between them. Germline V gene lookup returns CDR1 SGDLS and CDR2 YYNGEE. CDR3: CASSVGLEVTDTQYF. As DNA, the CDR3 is TGTGCCAGCAGCGTCGGACTGGAGGTCACAGATACGCAGTATTTT.

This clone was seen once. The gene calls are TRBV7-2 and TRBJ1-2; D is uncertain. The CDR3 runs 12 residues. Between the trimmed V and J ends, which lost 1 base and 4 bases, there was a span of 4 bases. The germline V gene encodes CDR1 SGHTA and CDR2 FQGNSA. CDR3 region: CASSLVGYGYTF. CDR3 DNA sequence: TGTGCCAGCAGCTTAGTCGGCTATGGCTACACCTTC. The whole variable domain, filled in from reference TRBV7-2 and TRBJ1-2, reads GAGVSQSPSNKVTEKGKDVELRCDPISGHTALYWYRQSLGQGLEFLIYFQGNSAPDKSGLPSDRFSAERTGGSVSTLTIQRTQQEDSAVYLCASSLVGYGYTFGSGTRLTVV.

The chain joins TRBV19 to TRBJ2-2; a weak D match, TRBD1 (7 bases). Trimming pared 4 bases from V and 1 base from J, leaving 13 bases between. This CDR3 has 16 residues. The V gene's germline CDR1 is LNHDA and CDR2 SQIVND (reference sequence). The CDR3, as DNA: TGTGCCAGTAGTACGCCAGGGGGGAAGAACACCGGGGAGCTGTTTTTT. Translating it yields CASSTPGGKNTGELFF. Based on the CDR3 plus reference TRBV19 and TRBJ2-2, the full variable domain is DGGITQSPKYLFRKEGQNVTLSCEQNLNHDAMYWYRQDPGQGLRLIYYSQIVNDFQKGDIAEGYSVSREKKESFPLTVTSAQKNPTAFYLCASSTPGGKNTGELFFGEGSRLTVL.

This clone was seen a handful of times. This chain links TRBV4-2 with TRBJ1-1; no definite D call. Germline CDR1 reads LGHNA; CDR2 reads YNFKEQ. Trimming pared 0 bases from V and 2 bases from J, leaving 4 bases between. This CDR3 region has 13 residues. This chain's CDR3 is CASSQDVNTEAFF. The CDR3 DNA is TGTGCCAGCAGCCAAGACGTTAACACTGAAGCTTTCTTT.

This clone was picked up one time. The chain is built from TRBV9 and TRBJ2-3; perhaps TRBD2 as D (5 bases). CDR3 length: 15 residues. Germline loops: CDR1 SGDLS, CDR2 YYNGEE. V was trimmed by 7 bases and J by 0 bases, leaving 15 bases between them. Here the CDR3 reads CASGPGLTSTDTQYF. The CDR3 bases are TGTGCCAGCGGACCGGGGTTGACTAGCACAGATACGCAGTATTTT.

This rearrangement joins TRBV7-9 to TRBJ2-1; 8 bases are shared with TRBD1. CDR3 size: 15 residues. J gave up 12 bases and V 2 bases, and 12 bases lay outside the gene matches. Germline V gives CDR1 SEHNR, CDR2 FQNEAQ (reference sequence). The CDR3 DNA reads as TGTGCCAGCAGCTTAAGGTCAGGGGGCGAGTTTTGGCAGTTCTTC. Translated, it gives CASSLRSGGEFWQFF.